Listed here is a single TCR beta chain. This clone came up a few times. The antigen this receptor binds is unknown. Its ends do not fully match the called genes, so a read error is possible. The label giving this sample's time point can be read as: baseline, week 1 (first vaccination visit). Explained via the paper, the treatment or condition label denotes: pre-vaccination baseline after standard-of-care therapy. All donors had newly diagnosed IDH1-mutant astrocytomas of WHO grade 3 or 4 that showed loss of nuclear ATRX. The samples were drawn from NOA16, a multicentre, single-arm, open-label phase I trial in Germany that tested a mutant IDH1 peptide vaccine in humans for the first time. Visit V03 blood draws served as the baseline sample for immunogenicity testing. The DNeasy Blood and Tissue Kit was used to extract genomic DNA from EDTA blood for TCRB sequencing. This sample is part of a study of a mutant IDH1 vaccine in newly diagnosed glioma (dated by TCRdb to the early 2020s). General notes on the study: Of the 25 to 40 treated patients, roughly 60% were male and 37.5% were female, and the mean age was approximately 40 years. Before enrollment, patients had received standard therapy of radiotherapy alone, temozolomide alone, or radiochemotherapy with temozolomide; most received the combination. Peripheral blood was drawn at six visits: V03 (baseline), V05, V07, V10, V12 and V13. For exploratory analyses, around 23 treated patients had longitudinal TCRB deep sequencing done wherever samples were available.

The method was the immunoSEQ multiplex PCR assay. Following the manufacturer's protocol, the hsTCRB Kit was used to amplify rearranged TCR beta chain sequences. Sequencing of TCRB libraries was carried out on an Illumina MiSeq. In the authors' own workflow: The kit vendor's proprietary platform handled demultiplexing, trimming and gene mapping. The source is immuneACCESS, and TCRdb retained only in-frame sequences with V and J called. Part of the clones is not carried over; for the studies checked, unresolved V genes explain less than half of this, and the remainder is unexplained. The DNA was the basis for D and trimming; V, J and clone size are from that table. Here the sample has around 37,000 clones; roughly three quarters occur a single time. In total, the top ten clones hold about 9.8% of the sample. From the cysteine up to the phenylalanine, the CDR3 has a length of 13 residues. Only the CDR3 DNA stays, 39 bases, in frame from base 1. CDR1 and CDR2, per the germline V gene (reference sequence), are LNHDA and SQIVND.

Broader findings and caveats from the paper: Immune responses induced by the vaccine were seen in around 93% of patients across multiple MHC alleles. The authors stated that sample limitations prevented analyses of patient blood samples from being reproduced. Changes in the top peripheral T cell clonotypes picked up by TCRB sequencing did not appear to be linked to pseudoprogression. Selection of PBMC samples for TCRB deep sequencing was based on availability.

The sequence links TRBV19 to TRBJ1-1; no D gene call is confident. This TCR came from a man in his forties with glioma. Some clones in this sample may be carry-over from other donors' samples. This material consisted of PBMCs, taken from a glioma patient treated with radiotherapy, temozolomide or both. The nucleotide sequence reads as follows: TGTGCCAGTAGTGGGTTTTTGAACCCTGAAGCTTTCTTT. Translated, this gives CASSGFLNPEAFF.